Below, one T cell receptor (beta chain) is given with its context. Trimming cost V 3 bases and J 0 bases, with 8 bases left between them. CDR3 size: 14 residues. Germline-derived CDR1 and CDR2 are MDHEN and SYDVKM. TCRdb keeps only in-frame clones here, not all; method: immunoSEQ multiplex PCR. The sample has about 40,000 clones, roughly 92% seen once; the top ten hold roughly 1.2%. The source of the sample is a study of T cell changes during pregnancy in multiple sclerosis. This clonotype originated in a female donor with multiple sclerosis, enrolled in a pregnancy study. The chain recombines TRBV28 with TRBJ1-2; D not certain. The sequenced sample was peripheral blood, obtained before pregnancy. CDR3 nucleotides: TGTGCCAGCAGTTTGATCCGAGCTAACTATGGCTACACCTTC. This sequence encodes CASSLIRANYGYTF.